The present entry profiles one T cell receptor (beta chain) with its context. The CDR3 contains 14 residues. In germline, CDR1 is SGHTA, CDR2 FQGNSA. Between the trimmed V and J ends, which lost 4 bases and 4 bases, there was a span of 13 bases. Clones were read by immunoSEQ multiplex PCR, and TCRdb kept only the in-frame ones, dropping some. This sample has about 57,000 clones, with around 93% found just once. The data derive from a study of control samples from healthy donors and cancer patients. The V and J genes are TRBV7-2 and TRBJ1-1; D uncertain. The source is a man aged 25 to 40 with colorectal cancer. The sample consisted of PBMCs. The CDR3 coding sequence is TGTGCCAGCAGCTCGGTTTATAGTACCACTGAAGCTTTCTTT. This encodes CASSSVYSTTEAFF.